This T cell receptor (beta chain) derives from a study of regulatory dendritic cells for organ transplantation. About the research overall: LPS was added to dendritic cell cultures on day 6.

Here immunoSEQ multiplex PCR was the method, and the copy in TCRdb shows in-frame clones only, minus some. The sample contains roughly 9,300 clones, around 71% of which appear only once. The germline V gene has CDR1 MNHEY and CDR2 SMNVEV (reference sequence). CDR3 length: 13 amino acids. Trimming removed 3 bases at V and 4 bases at J, with 9 bases between. Sorted T cells were CFSE-labeled and cultured approximately five days with allogeneic regulatory or mature dendritic cells at 1:10. This clone occurred a few times. Its matching antigen is unknown. This receptor was identified in a human donor in good health. Input material: naive CD4+ T cells from blood cultured with dendritic cells. The subset is: CD45RA+ naive T cells. This sequence joins TRBV27 and TRBJ1-2; D is possibly TRBD1 (6 bases). CDR3 loop: CASSFQGSYGYTF. The CDR3 nucleotides are TGTGCCAGCAGTTTTCAGGGGAGCTATGGCTACACCTTC.